One sample yielded the 25 T cell receptor beta chains listed below, sequenced in a study of T cell responses to AZD1222 COVID-19 vaccine. Only in-frame clones appear in the TCRdb table, and some are missing; sequencing was by immunoSEQ multiplex PCR. The sample includes around 150,000 clones, 85% seen only once; the top ten take 7.9%. The sequences come from peripheral blood, collected 28 days after the second dose of the MenACWY control vaccine. The origin of the receptors is an adult who received the MenACWY meningococcal vaccine as a control.

The chain couples TRBV11-3 to TRBJ2-3; D may be TRBD2 (5 bases). The V and J ends lost 1 base and 4 bases respectively, with 9 bases between them. Per germline, CDR1 SGHNT and CDR2 YENEEA. The CDR3 sequence is 14 residues long. CDR3 amino acids: CASSLAVRADTQYF. The DNA of the CDR3 is TGTGCCAGCAGCTTAGCTGTGCGGGCAGATACGCAGTATTTT. The variable domain in full, with the rest retrieved from reference TRBV11-3 and TRBJ2-3, is EAGVVQSPRYKIIEKKQPVAFWCNPISGHNTLYWYLQNLGQGPELLIRYENEEAVDDSQLPKDRFSAERLKGVDSTLKIQPAELGDSAVYLCASSLAVRADTQYFGPGTRLTVL.

The chain is built from TRBV3-1 (or the pseudogene TRBV3-2) and TRBJ2-2; D is unresolved. Germline V gives CDR1 LGHDT, CDR2 YNNKEL (reference sequence). The length of the CDR3 is 15 residues. V lost 4 bases, J lost 9 bases, and 18 bases lay in between. CDR3 sequence: CASSRNEVRPRELFF. CDR3 nucleotide sequence: TGTGCCAGCAGCCGGAATGAGGTGCGGCCACGGGAGCTGTTTTTT.

The V and J genes are TRBV19 and TRBJ1-4; tentative D call: TRBD1 (6 bases). Germline CDR1 LNHDA, CDR2 SQIVND (reference sequence). The CDR3 consists of 13 residues. Deletions cut 4 bases from V and 8 bases from J, with 11 bases between. CDR3 DNA sequence: TGTGCCAGTAGTACCGGACAGTTAGAAAAACTGTTTTTT. Encoded protein: CASSTGQLEKLFF.

Only one count was recorded for this clone. Different DNA sequences within this sample yield the same CDR3. V usage is TRBV5-1 and J usage is TRBJ2-2; 7 bases map to TRBD1. Germline V gene data show CDR1 as SGHRS and CDR2 as YFSETQ. The CDR3 runs 15 residues. V shed 5 bases, J shed 2 bases, and the junction held 6 bases outside the gene matches. The CDR3 is CASSPGTANTGELFF. Written as DNA, the CDR3 is TGCGCCAGCAGTCCCGGGACAGCAAACACCGGGGAGCTGTTTTTT.

J is TRBJ1-1 and V is TRBV5-1, with unresolved D. This CDR3 has 13 residues. Trimming left V 3 bases short and J 0 bases short, with 6 bases between. Germline assignment: CDR1 SGHRS and CDR2 YFSETQ. CDR3 bases: TGCGCCAGCAGCTCTTCCATGAACACTGAAGCTTTCTTT. Translation: CASSSSMNTEAFF.

The chain carries TRBV10-1 and TRBJ2-1; 14 nucleotides align to TRBD2. Germline-derived CDR1 and CDR2 are WNHNN and SYGVQD (reference sequence). The junction had 8 bases not matched to a gene; V was cut back by 6 bases and J by 4 bases. The CDR3 is 17 amino acids. The chain's CDR3 is CASRGPGLAGVYNEQFF. The DNA for the CDR3 is TGCGCCAGCAGGGGGCCGGGACTAGCGGGAGTATACAATGAGCAGTTCTTC.

V gene TRBV21-1 combines with J gene TRBJ1-1. TRBV21-1 constitutes a pseudogene. The CDR3 is 14 amino acids. This CDR3 is CASSKRRGLVEAFF. CDR3 sequence (DNA): TGTGCCAGCAGCAAAAGGAGGGGCCTTGTTGAAGCTTTCTTT.

The V gene is TRBV28, the J gene TRBJ2-7; D is unresolved. With 3 bases removed from V and 0 bases from J, the gap between germline ends came to 15 bases. CDR1 is MDHEN and CDR2 is SYDVKM in the germline V gene. The CDR3 is made up of 16 amino acids. For the CDR3, the DNA is TGTGCCAGCAGTTTGTCGGGCCTCGGGTTCTCCTACGAGCAGTACTTC. Protein sequence: CASSLSGLGFSYEQYF.

As to this clone: At one end the junction does not follow the germline gene, possibly because of a read error. The V gene is TRBV7-7, the J gene TRBJ1-1, with D possibly TRBD1 on 5 matching bases. The CDR3 loop spans 14 amino acids. The germline V gene encodes CDR1 SSHAT and CDR2 FNYEAQ (reference sequence). The CDR3, as DNA: TGTGCTAGCAGCCCTTGGGGGGTGAACACTGAAGCTTTCTTT. Translated: CASSPWGVNTEAFF.

The V gene is TRBV12-3 or TRBV12-4, the J gene TRBJ1-4; D uncertain. Trimming took off 7 bases at V and 5 bases at J, with 8 bases between the two ends. The CDR3 has 12 residues. The CDR3 DNA is TGTGCCAGCAAGGGCATAAATGAAAAACTGTTTTTT. Translation gives CASKGINEKLFF.

The V and J genes are TRBV7-6 and TRBJ2-3; D may correspond to TRBD1 or TRBD2 (5 bases each). From germline, CDR1 is SGHVS and CDR2 FNYEAQ. The CDR3 contains 16 residues. The V gene lost 10 bases and the J gene lost 5 bases, with 25 bases spanning the gap. As DNA, the CDR3 is TGTGCCACTTCTTTAGCCGGGGCCGCCCGAGGAGATACGCAGTATTTT. Translating it yields CATSLAGAARGDTQYF.

V gene TRBV6-5 combines with J gene TRBJ1-4, with D possibly matching TRBD1 (5 bases). Looked up from germline, CDR1 is MNHEY and CDR2 is SVGAGI. This CDR3 has 15 amino acids. The V end lost 7 bases, the J end lost 7 bases, and 19 bases lay between the germline ends. DNA for the CDR3: TGTGCCAGCACCATCCGCGGAATTGGGGGTGAAAAACTGTTTTTT. Its translation: CASTIRGIGGEKLFF.

A few counts support this clone. The chain joins TRBV5-1 to TRBJ2-2, with TRBD2 identical over 9 bases. CDR1 is SGHRS and CDR2 is YFSETQ in the germline V gene. The V and J ends lost 0 bases and 2 bases, in that order; junction bases with no gene match: 5. The CDR3 has 17 residues. The CDR3 is CASSLVLAGLNTGELFF. The CDR3 bases are TGCGCCAGCAGCTTGGTTCTAGCGGGGTTAAACACCGGGGAGCTGTTTTTT.

This chain connects TRBV30 to TRBJ2-7; a possible D gene is TRBD1 (5 bases). The V and J ends lost 1 base and 1 base respectively, with 5 bases between them. The CDR3 has 12 residues. Germline CDR1 reads GTSNPN; CDR2 reads SVGIG (reference sequence). CDR3 region: CAWSGTSYEQYF. CDR3 nucleotide sequence: TGTGCCTGGAGTGGGACATCCTACGAGCAGTACTTC.

This clone showed up just a few times. V gene TRBV7-2 combines with J gene TRBJ1-3, with TRBD1 matching 7 bases. The CDR3 length is 18 residues. With 5 bases clipped from V and 4 bases from J, the junction kept 17 bases outside the gene matches. Per germline, CDR1 SGHTA and CDR2 FQGNSA. CDR3 loop: CASSVRGFRGSEGNTIYF. The CDR3 nucleotides read TGTGCCAGCAGCGTCAGGGGGTTCAGAGGTTCGGAGGGAAACACCATATATTTT.

This chain uses TRBV15 with TRBJ1-6, with D perhaps matching TRBD1 (5 bases). Germline V gene lookup returns CDR1 LNHNV and CDR2 YYDKDF (reference sequence). The CDR3 covers 14 residues. Trimming took off 0 bases at V and 9 bases at J, with 9 bases between the two ends. CDR3 protein: CATSRDGGGSPLHF. The CDR3 DNA reads as TGTGCCACCAGCAGAGATGGGGGAGGTTCACCCCTCCACTTT.

This clone was recorded only once. This chain links TRBV7-9 with TRBJ1-2, with unresolved D. V lost 2 bases, J lost 8 bases, and 12 bases lay in between. Germline assignment: CDR1 SEHNR and CDR2 FQNEAQ (reference sequence). The length of the CDR3 is 13 residues. CDR3 bases: TGTGCCAGCAGCTTATTGGACCAGAGAGGCTACACCTTC. Its protein product is CASSLLDQRGYTF.

The chain joins TRBV21-1 to TRBJ1-2; TRBD1, as called in the table, went unchecked against the DNA. TRBV21-1 is flagged as a pseudogene. The CDR3 loop spans 16 amino acids. CDR3 DNA sequence: TGTGCCAGCAGAGGGGGGGACAGGTTTAATACTTATGGCTACACCTTC. Its protein is CASRGGDRFNTYGYTF.

This chain uses TRBV9 with TRBJ1-2, with TRBD1 matching over 7 bases. The CDR3 covers 13 residues. Germline assignment: CDR1 SGDLS and CDR2 YYNGEE. J lost 7 bases, V lost 3 bases, and 6 bases had no gene match. The CDR3 bases are TGTGCCAGCAGCGCCCCACAGGGGATTGGCTACACCTTC. It yields the protein CASSAPQGIGYTF.

The V and J genes are TRBV6-1 and TRBJ1-1; the match to TRBD1 covers 8 bases. Trimming took 2 bases from V and 11 from J; bases not matched to a gene: 13. The germline V gene has CDR1 MNHNS and CDR2 SASEGT. This CDR3 region has 15 residues. This CDR3 is CASSELRDRWRGAFF. In nucleotides, the CDR3 is TGTGCCAGCAGTGAATTGCGGGACAGGTGGCGAGGGGCTTTCTTT.

CDR3 bases: TGTGCCAGCGGACAGGGGCAGATTTTTCAGTACTTC. Residues: CASGQGQIFQYF. The gene calls are TRBV2 and TRBJ2-4; 9 bases are shared with TRBD1. Per the germline V gene, CDR1 is SNHLY and CDR2 is FYNNEI. The ends lost 8 bases at V and 11 bases at J; junction bases unmatched: 7. The CDR3 length is 12 residues.

The rearrangement links TRBV27 to TRBJ1-4; the D is unclear. The germline CDR1 and CDR2 sequences are MNHEY and SMNVEV (reference sequence). There are 15 residues in the CDR3. Trimming shortened V by 4 bases and J by 1 base, and 10 bases separated the two germline ends. The CDR3 DNA reads as TGTGCCAGCAGTTCGGCCCTTATAACTAATGAAAAACTGTTTTTT. Translating gives CASSSALITNEKLFF.

In its sample, this clone ranks as medium-sized. This chain connects TRBV2 to TRBJ2-3; 7 nucleotides align to TRBD2. The germline V gene has CDR1 SNHLY and CDR2 FYNNEI. This CDR3 comprises 13 residues. The junction had 0 bases not matched to a gene; V was cut back by 1 base and J by 5 bases. This CDR3 reads CASSEGEGDTQYF. The DNA for the CDR3 is TGTGCCAGCAGTGAAGGGGAGGGAGATACGCAGTATTTT.

J is TRBJ2-1 and V is TRBV18; D remains ambiguous. There are 12 residues in the CDR3. V was trimmed by 3 bases and J by 7 bases, leaving 7 bases between them. The germline CDR1 and CDR2 sequences are KGHSH and LQKENI. The CDR3 DNA follows: TGTGCCAGCTCACCTAACCGGAATGAGCAGTTCTTC. Its protein product is CASSPNRNEQFF.

This clone was found a few times. V is TRBV6-5 and J is TRBJ1-1; no reliable D call. This CDR3 comprises 14 residues. Germline V CDR1 and CDR2: MNHEY, SVGAGI. Trimming took off 0 bases at V and 2 bases at J, with 7 bases between the two ends. The CDR3 sequence is CASSYSIYNTEAFF. CDR3 DNA: TGTGCCAGCAGTTACTCCATTTATAACACTGAAGCTTTCTTT.